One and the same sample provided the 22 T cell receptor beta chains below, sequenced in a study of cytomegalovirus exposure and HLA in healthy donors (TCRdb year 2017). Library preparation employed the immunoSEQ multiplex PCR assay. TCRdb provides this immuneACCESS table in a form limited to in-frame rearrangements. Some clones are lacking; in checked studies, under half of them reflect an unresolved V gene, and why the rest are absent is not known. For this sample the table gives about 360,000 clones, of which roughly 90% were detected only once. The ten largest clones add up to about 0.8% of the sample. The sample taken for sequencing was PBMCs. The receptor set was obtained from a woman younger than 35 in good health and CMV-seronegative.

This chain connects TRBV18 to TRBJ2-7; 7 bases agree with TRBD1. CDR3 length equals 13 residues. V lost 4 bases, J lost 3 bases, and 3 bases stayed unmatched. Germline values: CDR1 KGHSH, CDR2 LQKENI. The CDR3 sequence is CASSQGAHYEQYF. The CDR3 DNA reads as TGTGCCAGCTCACAGGGGGCGCACTACGAGCAGTACTTC.

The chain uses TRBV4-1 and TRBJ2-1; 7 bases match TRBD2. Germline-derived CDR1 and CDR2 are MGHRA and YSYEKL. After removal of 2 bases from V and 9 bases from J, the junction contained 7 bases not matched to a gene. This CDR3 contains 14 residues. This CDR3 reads CASSQKGLMVEQFF. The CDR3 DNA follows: TGCGCCAGCAGCCAAAAGGGACTAATGGTTGAGCAGTTCTTC.

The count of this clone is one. CDR3 DNA: TGTGCCAGCAGCCAAGATTGGCCGGGGAGGGGGTCAAATGAGCAGTTCTTC. This gives the protein CASSQDWPGRGSNEQFF. V gene TRBV4-2 combines with J gene TRBJ2-1, with a possible D match to TRBD2 (7 bases). This CDR3 comprises 17 residues. V was clipped by 0 bases and J by 7 bases, with 19 bases between them. Germline V gives CDR1 LGHNA, CDR2 YNFKEQ.

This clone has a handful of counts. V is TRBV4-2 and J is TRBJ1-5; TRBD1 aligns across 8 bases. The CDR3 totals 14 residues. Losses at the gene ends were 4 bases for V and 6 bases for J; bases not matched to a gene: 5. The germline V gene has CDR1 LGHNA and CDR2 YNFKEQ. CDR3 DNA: TGTGCCAGCAGCCCTCCTGACAGGGGTCAGCCCCAGCATTTT. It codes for CASSPPDRGQPQHF.

The DNA of the CDR3 is TGTGCCAGCAGTGATGATGGGGGGATAGCCAAAAACATTCAGTACTTC. Protein sequence: CASSDDGGIAKNIQYF. The chain employs TRBV2 and TRBJ2-4; possible D gene TRBD2, 6 bases. This CDR3 comprises 16 residues. V lost 3 bases, J lost 0 bases, and 12 bases lay in between. The germline V gene has CDR1 SNHLY and CDR2 FYNNEI.

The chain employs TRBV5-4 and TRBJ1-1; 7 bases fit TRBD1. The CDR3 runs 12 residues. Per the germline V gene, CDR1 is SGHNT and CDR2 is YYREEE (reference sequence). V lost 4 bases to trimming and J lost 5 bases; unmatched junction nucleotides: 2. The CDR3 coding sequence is TGTGCCAGCAGCAGCAGGGGGACTGAAGCTTTCTTT. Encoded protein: CASSSRGTEAFF.

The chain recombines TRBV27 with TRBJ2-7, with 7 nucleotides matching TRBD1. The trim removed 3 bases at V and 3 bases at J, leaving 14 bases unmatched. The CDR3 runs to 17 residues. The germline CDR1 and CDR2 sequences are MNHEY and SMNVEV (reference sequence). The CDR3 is CASSFPSPFGQVYEQYF. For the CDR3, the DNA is TGTGCCAGCAGTTTCCCCAGCCCCTTCGGACAGGTCTACGAGCAGTACTTC.

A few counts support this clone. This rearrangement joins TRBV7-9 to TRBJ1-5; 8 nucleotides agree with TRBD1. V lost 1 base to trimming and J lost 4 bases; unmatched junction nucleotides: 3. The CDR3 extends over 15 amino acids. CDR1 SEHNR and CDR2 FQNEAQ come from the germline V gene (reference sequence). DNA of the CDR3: TGTGCCAGCAGCTTAGGCCGGGACAGGAATCAGCCCCAGCATTTT. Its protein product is CASSLGRDRNQPQHF.

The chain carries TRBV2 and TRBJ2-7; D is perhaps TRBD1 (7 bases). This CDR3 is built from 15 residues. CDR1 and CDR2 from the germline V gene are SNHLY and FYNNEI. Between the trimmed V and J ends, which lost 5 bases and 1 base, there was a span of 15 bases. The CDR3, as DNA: TGTGCCAGCAGTCGACAGGGACGGGGGTCCTACGAGCAGTACTTC. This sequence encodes CASSRQGRGSYEQYF.

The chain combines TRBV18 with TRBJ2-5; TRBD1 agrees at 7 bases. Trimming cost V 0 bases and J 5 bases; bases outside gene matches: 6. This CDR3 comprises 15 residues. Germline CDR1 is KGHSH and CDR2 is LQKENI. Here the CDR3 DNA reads TGTGCCAGCTCACCACCCAGGGGGTTGATGGAGACCCAGTACTTC. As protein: CASSPPRGLMETQYF.

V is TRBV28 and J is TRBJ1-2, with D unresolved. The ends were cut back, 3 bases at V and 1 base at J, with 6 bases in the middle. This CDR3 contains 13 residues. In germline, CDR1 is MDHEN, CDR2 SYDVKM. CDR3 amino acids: CASSLDFNYGYTF. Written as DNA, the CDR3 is TGTGCCAGCAGTTTGGACTTTAACTATGGCTACACCTTC.

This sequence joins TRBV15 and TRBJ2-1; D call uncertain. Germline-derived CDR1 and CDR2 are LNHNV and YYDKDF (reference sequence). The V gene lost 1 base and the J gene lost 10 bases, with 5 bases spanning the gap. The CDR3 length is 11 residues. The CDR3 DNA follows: TGTGCCACCAGCAGAGCTGGCGAGCAGTTCTTC. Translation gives CATSRAGEQFF.

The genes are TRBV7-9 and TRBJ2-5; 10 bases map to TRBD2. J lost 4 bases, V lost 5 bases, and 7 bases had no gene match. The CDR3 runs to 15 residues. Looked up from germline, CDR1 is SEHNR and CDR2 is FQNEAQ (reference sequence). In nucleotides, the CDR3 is TGTGCCAGCAGCCTTACACCTAGCGGGGGAGAGACCCAGTACTTC. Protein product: CASSLTPSGGETQYF.

CDR3 DNA sequence: TGTGCCATCCCCCGGGACAGTAATGAAAAACTGTTTTTT. Its protein product is CAIPRDSNEKLFF. The rearrangement links TRBV7-9 to TRBJ1-4, with TRBD1 identical over 7 bases. J gave up 4 bases and V 10 bases, and 6 bases lay outside the gene matches. The CDR3 contains 13 residues. The V gene's germline CDR1 is SEHNR and CDR2 FQNEAQ (reference sequence).

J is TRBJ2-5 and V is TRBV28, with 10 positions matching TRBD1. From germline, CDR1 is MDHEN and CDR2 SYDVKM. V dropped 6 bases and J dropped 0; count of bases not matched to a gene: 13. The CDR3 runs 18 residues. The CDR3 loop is CASRDPGQGPVYQETQYF. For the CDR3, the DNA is TGTGCCAGCAGAGATCCGGGACAGGGGCCCGTGTACCAAGAGACCCAGTACTTC.

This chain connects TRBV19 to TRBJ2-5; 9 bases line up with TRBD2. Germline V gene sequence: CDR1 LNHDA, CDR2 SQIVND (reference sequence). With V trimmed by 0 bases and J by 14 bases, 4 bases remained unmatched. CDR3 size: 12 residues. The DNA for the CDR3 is TGTGCCAGTAGTATAGATAGGGGACTAGCCTACTTC. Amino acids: CASSIDRGLAYF.

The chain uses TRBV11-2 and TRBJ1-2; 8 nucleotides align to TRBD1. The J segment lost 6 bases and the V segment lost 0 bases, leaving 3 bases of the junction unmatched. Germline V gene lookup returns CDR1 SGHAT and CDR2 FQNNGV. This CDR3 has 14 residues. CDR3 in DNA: TGTGCCAGCAGCTTAGACAGGGGGCCGAATGGCTACACCTTC. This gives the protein CASSLDRGPNGYTF.

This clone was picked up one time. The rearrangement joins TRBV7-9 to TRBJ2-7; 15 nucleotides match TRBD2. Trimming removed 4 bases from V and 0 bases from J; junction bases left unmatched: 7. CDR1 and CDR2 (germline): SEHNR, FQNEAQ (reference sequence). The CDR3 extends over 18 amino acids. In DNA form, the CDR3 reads TGTGCCAGCAGCTACGCAGGGACTAGCGGGGGGCCCTCCTACGAGCAGTACTTC. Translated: CASSYAGTSGGPSYEQYF.

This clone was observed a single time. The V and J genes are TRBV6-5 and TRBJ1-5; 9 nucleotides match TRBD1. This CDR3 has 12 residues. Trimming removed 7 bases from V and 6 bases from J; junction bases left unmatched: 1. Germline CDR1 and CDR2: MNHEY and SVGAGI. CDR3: CASNRGRQPQHF. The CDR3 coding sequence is TGTGCCAGCAACAGGGGGCGTCAGCCCCAGCATTTT.

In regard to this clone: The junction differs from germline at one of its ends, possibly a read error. CDR3 loop: CAWSLGTVKTF. DNA of the CDR3: TGTGCCTGGAGCCTTGGGACAGTTAAAACTTTC. The V gene is TRBV30, the J gene TRBJ1-2; 7 positions agree with TRBD1. Germline V lookup: CDR1 GTSNPN, CDR2 SVGIG (reference sequence). The CDR3 runs to 11 residues.

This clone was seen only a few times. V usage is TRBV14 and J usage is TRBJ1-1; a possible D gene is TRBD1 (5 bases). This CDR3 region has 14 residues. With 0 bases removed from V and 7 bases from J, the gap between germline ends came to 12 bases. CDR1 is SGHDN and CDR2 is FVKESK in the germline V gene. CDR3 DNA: TGTGCCAGCAGCCAAGAAGTCCTCGGGGGTGAAGCTTTCTTT. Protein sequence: CASSQEVLGGEAFF.

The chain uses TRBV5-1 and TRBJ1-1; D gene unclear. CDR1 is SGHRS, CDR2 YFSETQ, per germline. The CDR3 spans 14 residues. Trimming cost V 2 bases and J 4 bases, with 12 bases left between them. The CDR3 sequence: CASSLQYMGTEAFF. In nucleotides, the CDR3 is TGCGCCAGCAGCTTACAGTATATGGGCACTGAAGCTTTCTTT.